This TCR beta chain stems from a study of blood T cell repertoires in COVID-19. The cohort comprised adults aged about 18 to 89 years residing in 20 to 30 US areas. In the study's own analysis: Amplifying reference gene primers gave estimates of nucleated cell counts. Sequenced by immunoSEQ multiplex PCR; TCRdb stores in-frame clones only, minus some. V and J calls and clone size are copied from that table; D and trimming were computed from the DNA. This table holds roughly 220,000 clones, around 90% found once. V gave up 6 bases and J gave up 4 bases, with 4 bases separating them. Germline-derived CDR1 and CDR2 are SNHLY and FYNNEI. CDR3 length: 10 amino acids.

The sample comprised PBMCs or T cells enriched from blood (not recorded which). The chain joins TRBV2 to TRBJ2-7; no clear D. This clonotype was obtained from a man aged 25 to 45 who had been exposed to COVID-19. CDR3 nucleotides: TGTGCCAGCAGCATTTACGAGCAGTACTTC. This sequence encodes CASSIYEQYF.